This note documents a single T cell receptor (beta chain) sequence. Repertoires were generated with immunoSEQ multiplex PCR, while TCRdb's copy carries only in-frame clones and drops some. The sample has roughly 100,000 clones, over 90% seen once. The CDR3 totals 14 residues. Looked up from germline, CDR1 is SEHNR and CDR2 is FQNEAQ (reference sequence). V was clipped by 5 bases and J by 7 bases, with 14 bases between them. The data were obtained in a study of T cell responses to AZD1222 COVID-19 vaccine. The receptor comes from an adult in good health. Source: peripheral blood, taken on day 0 of AZD1222 vaccination. This chain connects TRBV7-9 to TRBJ1-4; perhaps TRBD1 as D (5 bases). In nucleotides, the CDR3 is TGTGCCAGCAGCCCAGGTCCAGGGAGTGAAAAACTGTTTTTT. Translated, it gives CASSPGPGSEKLFF.